This T cell receptor (beta chain) appears in the sequencing data of a study of shared clonotypes between healthy human individuals. TCRdb's copy holds only in-frame clones and misses some; the assay was immunoSEQ multiplex PCR. The top ten clones hold 0.1% to 0.15% of a sample with some 2,100,000 clones, 90% to 97% of them seen once. The CDR3 is 13 amino acids. The V end lost 4 bases, the J end lost 2 bases, and 7 bases lay between the germline ends. Looked up from germline, CDR1 is SNHLY and CDR2 is FYNNEI. V and J are TRBV2 and TRBJ2-3; D is uncertain. The source of this sequence is a man aged 18 to 35 in good health. The specimen sequenced was naive CD4+ T cells sorted from blood. Documented subset: CD45RA+ positively selected. CDR3 in amino acids: CASSGGITDTQYF. The DNA for the CDR3 is TGTGCCAGCAGTGGTGGGATCACAGATACGCAGTATTTT.